Shown below are 17 T cell receptor beta chains from a single sample sequenced in a study of T-cell memory formation after mild COVID-19. TCRdb independently ran MiXCR on the 5' RACE reads; one entry per CDR3 protein. The profile shows 300,000 to 400,000 distinct CDR3 sequences, 28% of them singletons. Sequenced: PBMCs or a T cell subset sorted from them (not recorded which). These receptors were collected from an adult woman who had mild COVID-19 (a few samples of this study predate the infection). Cell type and time point are not known.

The chain has TRBV13 and TRBJ1-1, with D maybe TRBD1 (5 bases). The CDR3 spans 14 residues. The V gene lost 7 bases and the J gene lost 2 bases, with 14 bases spanning the gap. Germline V gene sequence: CDR1 PRHDT, CDR2 FYEKMQ (reference sequence). CDR3 loop: CASTRAGTNTEAFF. The CDR3 coding sequence is TGTGCCAGCACCCGGGCAGGGACTAACACTGAAGCTTTCTTT.

J is TRBJ1-1 and V is TRBV2, with D possibly TRBD1 on 5 matching bases. The CDR3 runs 15 residues. Between the trimmed V and J ends, which lost 10 bases and 1 base, there was a span of 19 bases. CDR1 is SNHLY, CDR2 FYNNEI, per germline. The CDR3 loop reads CATPGKDQGNTEAFF. The CDR3 nucleotides are TGTGCCACTCCAGGCAAAGACCAGGGGAACACTGAAGCTTTCTTT.

This clonotype was seen more than once but under ten times. The V gene is TRBV28, the J gene TRBJ1-6; 12 nucleotides line up with TRBD1. CDR3 length: 13 amino acids. Germline CDR1 is MDHEN and CDR2 is SYDVKM. The CDR3 protein is CGVAGTGGSPLHF. CDR3 in DNA: TGTGGCGTAGCAGGGACAGGGGGCTCACCCCTCCACTTT.

The chain recombines TRBV11-2 with TRBJ1-1; D possibly corresponds to TRBD1 (6 bases). Germline V lookup: CDR1 SGHAT, CDR2 FQNNGV. The CDR3 consists of 15 residues. V shed 2 bases and J shed 4 bases, with 14 bases lying between them. CDR3 sequence: CASSLHLGGGTEAFF. The DNA of the CDR3 is TGTGCCAGCAGCTTACATTTGGGGGGCGGCACTGAAGCTTTCTTT.

The chain links TRBV20-1 to TRBJ2-3; TRBD2 might be the D (5 bases). Germline values: CDR1 DFQATT, CDR2 SNEGSKA (reference sequence). This CDR3 contains 11 residues. V was pared by 7 bases and J by 7 bases, with 12 bases between. CDR3 sequence reads: CSGGPGNTQYF. The CDR3 nucleotides are TGCAGTGGCGGCCCGGGGAATACGCAGTATTTT.

The genes are TRBV9 and TRBJ2-3; the D is unclear. Germline V lookup: CDR1 SGDLS, CDR2 YYNGEE. Trimming stripped 0 bases from V and 4 bases from J, with 9 bases between. CDR3 size: 14 residues. In DNA form, the CDR3 reads TGTGCCAGCAGCGTAGCGGTCTCGGCAGATACGCAGTATTTT. This codes for CASSVAVSADTQYF. The full variable domain, in which reference TRBV9 and TRBJ2-3 provide the parts outside the CDR3, is DSGVTQTPKHLITATGQRVTLRCSPRSGDLSVYWYQQSLDQGLQFLIQYYNGEERAKGNILERFSAQQFPDLHSELNLSSLELGDSALYFCASSVAVSADTQYFGPGTRLTVL.

The CDR3 bases are TGTGCCAGCACCCCGAGGAGGGGAGGGTATGGCTACACCTTC. Translating gives CASTPRRGGYGYTF. The chain recombines TRBV12-3 or TRBV12-4 with TRBJ1-2; a weak D match, TRBD1 (5 bases). V was pared by 7 bases and J by 5 bases, with 17 bases between. The CDR3 sequence is 14 residues long.

The chain couples TRBV7-2 to TRBJ2-4, with 7 positions matching TRBD2. The J segment lost 3 bases and the V segment lost 4 bases, leaving 18 bases of the junction unmatched. This CDR3 region has 19 residues. Germline V gene data show CDR1 as SGHTA and CDR2 as FQGNSA. The CDR3 region is CASSSRVRAGVFDKNIQYF. The CDR3 DNA reads TGTGCCAGCAGCTCCCGGGTACGCGCGGGAGTATTTGACAAAAACATTCAGTACTTC.

The table lists this clonotype with a count of one. The J gene is TRBJ2-7, the V gene TRBV4-3; 8 nucleotides line up with TRBD1. There are 15 residues in the CDR3. Germline V gene data show CDR1 as LGHNA and CDR2 as YSLEER. The junction had 4 bases not matched to a gene; V was cut back by 0 bases and J by 3 bases. The CDR3 DNA follows: TGCGCCAGCAGCCAAGATTGGACAGGGATCTACGAGCAGTACTTC. Translating it yields CASSQDWTGIYEQYF.

The V gene is TRBV25-1, the J gene TRBJ2-7, with a possible D match to TRBD2 (5 bases). The CDR3 sequence is 11 residues long. CDR1 and CDR2 (germline): MGHDK, SYGVNS. V shed 8 bases and J shed 3 bases, with 8 bases lying between them. CDR3 amino acids: CASSDYYEQYF. In DNA form, the CDR3 reads TGTGCCAGCTCAGACTACTACGAGCAGTACTTC.

This clonotype was observed a few times. V usage is TRBV5-1 and J usage is TRBJ2-5; 7 nucleotides agree with TRBD1. The CDR3 sequence is 15 residues long. CDR1 SGHRS and CDR2 YFSETQ come from the germline V gene. Germline trimming cut 4 bases from V and 0 bases from J; bases unmatched to any gene: 6. The CDR3 region has the DNA TGCGCCAGCAGCGCTAGGGGGCTGTACCAAGAGACCCAGTACTTC. Translating it yields CASSARGLYQETQYF. Combining the CDR3 with reference TRBV5-1 and TRBJ2-5 gives the whole variable domain KAGVTQTPRYLIKTRGQQVTLSCSPISGHRSVSWYQQTPGQGLQFLFEYFSETQRNKGNFPGRFSGRQFSNSRSEMNVSTLELGDSALYLCASSARGLYQETQYFGPGTRLLVL.

Turning to this clonotype: The junction departs from germline at one end; a sequencing error may be responsible. The J gene is TRBJ1-2, the V gene TRBV20-1, with D tentatively TRBD1 (6 bases). The germline V gene encodes CDR1 DFQATT and CDR2 SNEGSKA (reference sequence). CDR3 length equals 13 residues. Here the CDR3 reads CSAPIWGGAVAPF. CDR3 DNA sequence: TGCAGTGCTCCGATTTGGGGGGGCGCAGTTGCCCCCTTC.

The sample holds a few counts of this clonotype. CDR3 loop: CASRTPGQGAVDTQYF. DNA for the CDR3: TGTGCCAGCAGAACGCCGGGACAGGGGGCAGTAGATACGCAGTATTTT. V usage is TRBV6-5 and J usage is TRBJ2-3, with 12 positions matching TRBD1. This CDR3 region has 16 residues. Germline V gene lookup returns CDR1 MNHEY and CDR2 SVGAGI. With 6 bases clipped from V and 5 bases from J, the junction kept 9 bases outside the gene matches.

Ten or more counts support this clonotype. This sequence joins TRBV5-1 and TRBJ1-1, with D unresolved. With 0 bases removed from V and 1 base from J, the gap between germline ends came to 16 bases. The CDR3 is 17 residues long. CDR1 and CDR2 (germline): SGHRS, YFSETQ. The CDR3 coding sequence is TGCGCCAGCAGCTTGGATGGGTTTTCCGTCGAGAACACTGAAGCTTTCTTT. Amino acid sequence: CASSLDGFSVENTEAFF.

CDR3 in amino acids: CASSYPPGGQGHTDTQYF. The CDR3 DNA follows: TGTGCCAGCAGTTACCCACCCGGGGGACAGGGGCACACAGATACGCAGTATTTT. J is TRBJ2-3 and V is TRBV6-6, with 10 bases that match TRBD1. CDR3 length equals 18 residues. The V and J ends lost 2 bases and 2 bases, in that order; junction bases with no gene match: 10. Germline CDR1 MNHNY, CDR2 SVGAGI (reference sequence).

This clonotype occurred a few times. This chain connects TRBV12-3 or TRBV12-4 to TRBJ1-1; D unclear. Between the trimmed V and J ends, which lost 3 bases and 5 bases, there was a span of 13 bases. This CDR3 has 14 amino acids. This CDR3 reads CASSFSWRETEAFF. CDR3 nucleotide sequence: TGTGCCAGCAGTTTTAGTTGGCGTGAGACTGAAGCTTTCTTT.

This rearrangement joins TRBV20-1 to TRBJ2-3, with D possibly being TRBD2 (6 bases). CDR3 length equals 13 residues. Trimming took off 3 bases at V and 3 bases at J, with 10 bases between the two ends. CDR1 and CDR2 (germline): DFQATT, SNEGSKA (reference sequence). The CDR3 protein is CSASAGSTDTQYF. CDR3 nucleotide sequence: TGCAGTGCTAGTGCCGGGAGTACAGATACGCAGTATTTT.